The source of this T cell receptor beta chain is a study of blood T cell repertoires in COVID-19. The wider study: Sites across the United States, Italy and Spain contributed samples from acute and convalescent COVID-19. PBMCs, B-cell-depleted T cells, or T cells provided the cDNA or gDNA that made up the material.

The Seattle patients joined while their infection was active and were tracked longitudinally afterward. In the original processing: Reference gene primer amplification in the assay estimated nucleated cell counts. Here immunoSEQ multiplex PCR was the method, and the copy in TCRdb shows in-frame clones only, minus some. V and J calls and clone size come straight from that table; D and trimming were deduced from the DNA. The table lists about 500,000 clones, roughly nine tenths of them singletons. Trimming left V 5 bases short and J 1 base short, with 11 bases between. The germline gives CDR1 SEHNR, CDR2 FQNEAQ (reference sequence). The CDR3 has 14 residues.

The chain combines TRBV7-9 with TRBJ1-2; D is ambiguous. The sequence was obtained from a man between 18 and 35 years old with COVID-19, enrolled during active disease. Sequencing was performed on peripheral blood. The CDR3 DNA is TGTGCCAGCAGCCCCGCGGGGAATAACTATGGCTACACCTTC. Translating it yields CASSPAGNNYGYTF.